This TCR beta chain was captured in a study of blood T cell repertoires in COVID-19. Study at large: Acute and convalescent COVID-19 samples came from the United States, Italy and Spain. T cells, B-cell-depleted T cells, or PBMCs provided the cDNA or gDNA that served as material.

Original data processing: Reference gene primer amplification in the assay estimated nucleated cell counts. The data were produced by immunoSEQ multiplex PCR, yet TCRdb's version contains in-frame clones alone and is incomplete. The DNA was the basis for D and trimming; V, J and clone size are from that table. The sample records around 70,000 clones, 70% to 90% being singletons. Between the trimmed V and J ends, which lost 1 base and 9 bases, there was a span of 21 bases. CDR1 and CDR2 (germline): LNHDA, SQIVND (reference sequence). This CDR3 comprises 16 residues. The V call is TRBV19, the J call TRBJ1-1; tentative D call: TRBD1 (6 bases). The sequence was obtained from a man aged 25 to 40 with acute or convalescent COVID-19. Input material: peripheral blood. CDR3 sequence: CASSIAYPLGQWKAFF. CDR3 DNA sequence: TGTGCCAGTAGTATAGCCTACCCCCTCGGACAGTGGAAAGCTTTCTTT. The variable domain in full, with the rest retrieved from reference TRBV19 and TRBJ1-1, is DGGITQSPKYLFRKEGQNVTLSCEQNLNHDAMYWYRQDPGQGLRLIYYSQIVNDFQKGDIAEGYSVSREKKESFPLTVTSAQKNPTAFYLCASSIAYPLGQWKAFFGQGTRLTVV.